These 25 T cell receptor beta chains were sequenced from one sample in a study of brain metastases from non-small cell lung cancer. Sequenced by immunoSEQ multiplex PCR; TCRdb stores in-frame clones only, minus some. Of approximately 7,800 clones in the sample, about 82% are singletons; the top ten hold around 4%. The specimen was primary lung tumor tissue. The source is a donor at least 40 years old with non-small cell lung cancer.

The table lists this clone with a count of one. V is TRBV28 and J is TRBJ1-5, with unresolved D. The CDR3 runs to 15 residues. Trimming took 4 bases from V and 1 from J, leaving 11 bases between them. The germline gives CDR1 MDHEN, CDR2 SYDVKM. The CDR3 is CASSSPGPSNQPQHF. CDR3 sequence (DNA): TGTGCCAGCAGTTCTCCTGGACCGAGCAATCAGCCCCAGCATTTT.

The chain links TRBV5-1 to TRBJ1-1; D is perhaps TRBD1 (6 bases). Germline loops: CDR1 SGHRS, CDR2 YFSETQ. The V end lost 5 bases, the J end lost 12 bases, and 17 bases lay between the germline ends. This CDR3 region has 12 residues. In DNA, the CDR3 is TGCGCCAGCAGTTTCGGGGGCGTAGAAACTTTCTTT. Residues: CASSFGGVETFF.

The sample holds a few counts of this clone. The J gene is TRBJ2-1, the V gene TRBV30; D tentatively fits TRBD1 or TRBD2 (6 bases each). V was trimmed by 8 bases and J by 6 bases, leaving 23 bases between them. The CDR3 covers 15 residues. CDR1 GTSNPN and CDR2 SVGIG come from the germline V gene (reference sequence). The CDR3 bases are TGTGCCGCCGCCCGGGGGCTAGGGCCCCCCAATGAGCAGTTCTTC. Residues: CAAARGLGPPNEQFF.

In its sample, this clone was seen a few times. Other nucleotide sequences in the sample specify the same CDR3. V usage is TRBV7-9 and J usage is TRBJ2-3; 8 bases fit TRBD2. The V gene end was trimmed by 3 bases and the J gene end by 2 bases; junction bases not matched to a gene: 4. Germline CDR1 and CDR2: SEHNR and FQNEAQ (reference sequence). CDR3 length: 15 amino acids. The CDR3 bases are TGTGCCAGCAGCTTGGGCGGGGGGATCACAGATACGCAGTATTTT. Translation: CASSLGGGITDTQYF.

This clone turned up a few times. The CDR3, as DNA: TGTGCCAGCTCACCGACCAAGGCGAGGGATAATTCACCCCTCCACTTT. It encodes CASSPTKARDNSPLHF. V and J are TRBV18 and TRBJ1-6; D is unclear. CDR3 length: 16 amino acids. CDR1 is KGHSH, CDR2 LQKENI, per germline. Trimming cost V 3 bases and J 5 bases, with 14 bases left between them.

V gene TRBV11-3 combines with J gene TRBJ2-3; possibly TRBD2 for D (7 bases). Per the germline V gene, CDR1 is SGHNT and CDR2 is YENEEA. Trimming shortened V by 1 base and J by 5 bases, and 19 bases separated the two germline ends. CDR3 length equals 17 residues. CDR3 loop: CASSLGSPGGQGDTQYF. CDR3 coding DNA: TGTGCCAGCAGCTTAGGTTCCCCGGGGGGCCAGGGAGATACGCAGTATTTT.

The chain employs TRBV30 and TRBJ2-4, with 7 bases fitting TRBD2. CDR1 is GTSNPN and CDR2 is SVGIG in the germline V gene (reference sequence). V lost 5 bases to trimming and J lost 9 bases; unmatched junction nucleotides: 10. CDR3 length: 13 residues. Written as DNA, the CDR3 is TGTGCCTGGGCCCTCGGGACTATGGGCATTCAGTACTTC. It translates to CAWALGTMGIQYF.

This clone came up once. This rearrangement joins TRBV5-1 to TRBJ1-3; D not certain. This CDR3 is built from 17 residues. Germline values: CDR1 SGHRS, CDR2 YFSETQ. V lost 4 bases and J lost 0, with 17 bases in between. The CDR3 sequence: CASSELATGSSGNTIYF. CDR3 coding DNA: TGCGCCAGCAGCGAGCTTGCTACTGGAAGCTCTGGAAACACCATATATTTT. The full variable domain, completed using reference TRBV5-1 and TRBJ1-3, is KAGVTQTPRYLIKTRGQQVTLSCSPISGHRSVSWYQQTPGQGLQFLFEYFSETQRNKGNFPGRFSGRQFSNSRSEMNVSTLELGDSALYLCASSELATGSSGNTIYFGEGSWLTVV.

Points on this clone: Distinct nucleotide sequences in the sample also encode this CDR3. This chain links TRBV5-6 with TRBJ1-1; the D gene is possibly TRBD1 (5 bases). V lost 0 bases and J 0 bases, leaving 15 bases between the germline ends. The CDR3 consists of 17 residues. Per germline, CDR1 SGHDT and CDR2 YYEEEE. The CDR3 here is CASSLGTWGRMNTEAFF. The CDR3 nucleotides read TGTGCCAGCAGCTTGGGGACATGGGGACGAATGAACACTGAAGCTTTCTTT.

This clone was seen once. The chain joins TRBV7-2 to TRBJ1-5, with unresolved D. Germline lookup yields CDR1 SGHTA and CDR2 FQGNSA. Between the trimmed V and J ends, which lost 1 base and 9 bases, there was a span of 13 bases. The CDR3 has 14 amino acids. The CDR3 coding sequence is TGTGCCAGCAGCTTAGAGGGTGGGCGAGGGCCCCAGCATTTT. It encodes CASSLEGGRGPQHF. The full variable domain, with the rest looked up from reference TRBV7-2 and TRBJ1-5, is GAGVSQSPSNKVTEKGKDVELRCDPISGHTALYWYRQSLGQGLEFLIYFQGNSAPDKSGLPSDRFSAERTGGSVSTLTIQRTQQEDSAVYLCASSLEGGRGPQHFGDGTRLSIL.

The chain is built from TRBV5-1 and TRBJ1-1; 10 positions match TRBD1. There are 14 residues in the CDR3. V was pared by 3 bases and J by 6 bases, with 5 bases of the junction left unmatched. Germline V gene sequence: CDR1 SGHRS, CDR2 YFSETQ. The CDR3 DNA reads TGCGCCAGCAGCTCCGGGGGACAGGGGTCTGAAGCTTTCTTT. It translates to CASSSGGQGSEAFF.

This clone was recorded a few times. The V call is TRBV12-3 or TRBV12-4, the J call TRBJ2-1; TRBD1 matches at 7 bases. The CDR3 extends over 13 amino acids. Trimming cost V 4 bases and J 6 bases; bases outside gene matches: 3. The CDR3 region is CASSSYRGNEQFF. The DNA of the CDR3 is TGTGCCAGCAGTTCCTACAGGGGCAATGAGCAGTTCTTC.

The rearrangement joins TRBV6-6 to TRBJ1-6; D is possibly TRBD1 (5 bases). Germline-derived CDR1 and CDR2 are MNHNY and SVGAGI (reference sequence). Trimming left V 5 bases short and J 7 bases short, with 12 bases between. This CDR3 spans 14 amino acids. In DNA, the CDR3 is TGTGCCAGCAGTAGGGACTTAAAAAATTCACCCCTCCACTTT. This gives the protein CASSRDLKNSPLHF.

The chain combines TRBV4-1 with TRBJ2-5; 11 bases fit TRBD2. J lost 2 bases, V lost 3 bases, and 8 bases had no gene match. This CDR3 is 17 amino acids long. Germline V gene lookup returns CDR1 MGHRA and CDR2 YSYEKL. This CDR3 is CASSHTIAGGWQETQYF. DNA for the CDR3: TGCGCCAGCAGCCATACAATAGCGGGGGGGTGGCAAGAGACCCAGTACTTC.

The CDR3 is CASSLSGRVAEAFF. The DNA of the CDR3 is TGTGCCAGCAGCTTATCGGGCAGGGTTGCTGAAGCTTTCTTT. The V call is TRBV7-6, the J call TRBJ1-1; TRBD1 is a possible D gene (5 bases). Germline-derived CDR1 and CDR2 are SGHVS and FNYEAQ. The CDR3 consists of 14 residues. Trimming removed 2 bases from V and 6 bases from J, with 13 bases in between.

The chain employs TRBV29-1 and TRBJ1-1, with no clear D. CDR3 length: 14 amino acids. Germline lookup yields CDR1 SQVTM and CDR2 ANQGSEA. V lost 0 bases and J lost 6, with 14 bases in between. The CDR3 region has the DNA TGCAGCGTTGAAGATGACGGGTCGGTGGCTGAAGCTTTCTTT. Residues: CSVEDDGSVAEAFF. Variable domain in full (rest from reference TRBV29-1 and TRBJ1-1): SAVISQKPSRDICQRGTSLTIQCQVDSQVTMMFWYRQQPGQSLTLIATANQGSEATYESGFVIDKFPISRPNLTFSTLTVSNMSPEDSSIYLCSVEDDGSVAEAFFGQGTRLTVV.

This chain connects TRBV2 to TRBJ1-4; D not resolved. This CDR3 has 14 amino acids. CDR1 is SNHLY and CDR2 is FYNNEI in the germline V gene. With 3 bases removed from V and 5 bases from J, the gap between germline ends came to 10 bases. This CDR3 reads CASSDWRPNEKLFF. CDR3 coding DNA: TGTGCCAGCAGTGATTGGCGACCCAATGAAAAACTGTTTTTT.

This clone was detected only once. This sequence joins TRBV4-3 and TRBJ2-6, with D hard to call. Germline lookup yields CDR1 LGHNA and CDR2 YSLEER. The CDR3 is 17 amino acids. With 1 base removed from V and 0 bases from J, the gap between germline ends came to 10 bases. DNA of the CDR3: TGCGCCAGCAGCCAAGGATGGCGTAACTCTGGGGCCAACGTCCTGACTTTC. Its protein is CASSQGWRNSGANVLTF.

The table lists this clone with a few counts. This sample includes further DNA sequences coding for the same CDR3. J is TRBJ1-5 and V is TRBV4-1; the match to TRBD1 covers 8 bases. J lost 5 bases, V lost 3 bases, and 3 bases had no gene match. Germline V gives CDR1 MGHRA, CDR2 YSYEKL. The CDR3 covers 14 residues. CDR3 loop: CASSQSTGDQPQHF. CDR3 DNA sequence: TGCGCCAGCAGCCAGTCGACAGGGGATCAGCCCCAGCATTTT.

The rearrangement links TRBV30 to TRBJ2-2; D is ambiguous. The V gene's germline CDR1 is GTSNPN and CDR2 SVGIG (reference sequence). Trimming pared 5 bases from V and 7 bases from J, leaving 11 bases between. CDR3 length: 12 amino acids. The CDR3 DNA reads TGTGCCTGGTCTCGGGTTGGCGGGGAGCTGTTTTTT. Translating gives CAWSRVGGELFF.

This rearrangement joins TRBV6-2 or TRBV6-3 to TRBJ1-2; 7 positions match TRBD1. In germline, CDR1 is MNHEY, CDR2 SVGEGT. The CDR3 is made up of 14 amino acids. The J segment lost 4 bases and the V segment lost 6 bases, leaving 8 bases of the junction unmatched. The CDR3 spells CASSPQGPGYGYTF. CDR3 DNA: TGTGCCAGCAGCCCACAGGGGCCAGGCTATGGCTACACCTTC.

The rearrangement uses TRBV30 and TRBJ1-4; TRBD1 agrees at 8 bases. Germline values: CDR1 GTSNPN, CDR2 SVGIG (reference sequence). Unmatched junction bases numbered 5, after V lost 1 base and J lost 7 bases. This CDR3 has 14 amino acids. CDR3 protein: CAWSETGVPEKLFF. The CDR3 bases are TGTGCCTGGAGTGAGACAGGGGTCCCTGAAAAACTGTTTTTT.

V gene TRBV27 combines with J gene TRBJ1-2; 9 bases are a match to TRBD1. The CDR3 length is 12 residues. The V gene's germline CDR1 is MNHEY and CDR2 SMNVEV (reference sequence). Germline trimming cut 4 bases from V and 8 bases from J; bases unmatched to any gene: 2. CDR3 nucleotides: TGTGCCAGCAGTTCCACAGGGGGCGGCTACACCTTC. As protein: CASSSTGGGYTF.

The rearrangement joins TRBV10-3 to TRBJ2-3; 13 bases map to TRBD2. J gave up 0 bases and V 10 bases, and 13 bases lay outside the gene matches. The CDR3 is 18 amino acids. Germline-derived CDR1 and CDR2 are ENHRY and SYGVKD. The chain's CDR3 is CATKGTSGEKTSTDTQYF. The CDR3 nucleotides read TGTGCCACTAAGGGGACTAGCGGGGAAAAAACTAGCACAGATACGCAGTATTTT.

The V and J genes are TRBV7-2 and TRBJ1-2; the match to TRBD1 covers 7 bases. Germline V lookup: CDR1 SGHTA, CDR2 FQGNSA. V trimming: 5 bases; J trimming: 3 bases; junction bases outside the gene matches: 6. The length of the CDR3 is 14 residues. The CDR3 reads CASSLRQGYYGYTF. The CDR3, as DNA: TGTGCCAGCAGCCTACGACAGGGCTACTATGGCTACACCTTC.